The 10 T cell receptor beta chains below were found in one sample sequenced in a study of shared clonotypes between healthy human individuals. Only in-frame clones appear in the TCRdb table, and some are missing; sequencing was by immunoSEQ multiplex PCR. Among about 110,000 clones, about two thirds were seen once, and the ten largest hold around 23%. The sequenced sample was memory CD8+ T cells sorted from blood. As for subset: CD45RO+ cells pooled with CCR7-negative TemRA cells. The origin of the receptors is a woman aged 30 to 39 in good health.

Note on this clone: Other nucleotide sequences in the sample specify the same CDR3. This chain uses TRBV28 with TRBJ1-5; TRBD1 agrees at 8 bases. Germline lookup yields CDR1 MDHEN and CDR2 SYDVKM. V lost 4 bases and J lost 0; bases outside the gene matches: 2. The CDR3 contains 15 residues. CDR3 residues: CASSSTGGSNQPQHF. The DNA of the CDR3 is TGTGCCAGCAGTTCTACAGGGGGTAGCAATCAGCCCCAGCATTTT.

The gene calls are TRBV6-1 and TRBJ2-6; D uncertain. This CDR3 spans 14 amino acids. Germline assignment: CDR1 MNHNS and CDR2 SASEGT. V lost 7 bases and J 0 bases, leaving 7 bases between the germline ends. CDR3 sequence: CASTPFSGANVLTF. The CDR3, as DNA: TGTGCCAGCACCCCTTTCTCTGGGGCCAACGTCCTGACTTTC.

CDR3 nucleotides: TGTGCCAGCAGTGATTTACAGCCCAATCAGCCCCAGCATTTT. Translated: CASSDLQPNQPQHF. This chain joins TRBV2 and TRBJ1-5; D call uncertain. CDR3 length equals 14 residues. V dropped 3 bases and J dropped 3 bases, with 9 bases sitting between them. Germline CDR1 is SNHLY and CDR2 is FYNNEI.

The rearrangement joins TRBV28 to TRBJ2-7, with TRBD2 matching over 9 bases. V shed 4 bases, J shed 6 bases, and the junction held 10 bases outside the gene matches. Germline V gene data show CDR1 as MDHEN and CDR2 as SYDVKM. This CDR3 is 15 amino acids long. CDR3 loop: CASSSGTSPRGEQYF. DNA of the CDR3: TGTGCCAGCAGTTCCGGGACTAGCCCGAGGGGCGAGCAGTACTTC.

The V call is TRBV10-3, the J call TRBJ2-1; 7 bases fit TRBD2. CDR1 is ENHRY, CDR2 SYGVKD, per germline. There are 16 residues in the CDR3. Germline trimming cut 6 bases from V and 0 bases from J; bases unmatched to any gene: 8. In nucleotides, the CDR3 is TGTGCCATCAGCGACTTATCGGGAGGCTCCTACAATGAGCAGTTCTTC. It encodes CAISDLSGGSYNEQFF.

This clone was seen only a few times. This chain connects TRBV4-2 to TRBJ2-2; 7 bases are shared with TRBD1. V lost 0 bases, J lost 7 bases, and 11 bases stayed unmatched. From germline, CDR1 is LGHNA and CDR2 YNFKEQ. The CDR3 sequence is 17 residues long. DNA for the CDR3: TGTGCCAGCAGCCAAGAGTGGAAACAGGGGTCCATCGGGGAGCTGTTTTTT. The encoded protein is CASSQEWKQGSIGELFF.

The rearrangement uses TRBV14 and TRBJ1-2; D is ambiguous. The ends were cut back, 1 base at V and 3 bases at J, with 6 bases in the middle. Germline values: CDR1 SGHDN, CDR2 FVKESK. The CDR3 is 13 residues long. CDR3 protein: CASSQASYYGYTF. The CDR3 DNA reads TGTGCCAGCAGCCAAGCCAGCTACTATGGCTACACCTTC.

The rearrangement joins TRBV28 to TRBJ2-7; 8 positions match TRBD2. The CDR3 covers 15 residues. The trim removed 3 bases at V and 4 bases at J, leaving 8 bases unmatched. CDR1 and CDR2 from the germline V gene are MDHEN and SYDVKM. CDR3 loop: CASSFVGSGGYEQYF. The DNA of the CDR3 is TGTGCCAGCAGTTTTGTCGGAAGCGGGGGTTACGAGCAGTACTTC.

The V gene is TRBV2, the J gene TRBJ2-1; 9 nucleotides line up with TRBD2. The CDR3 runs 15 residues. Germline assignment: CDR1 SNHLY and CDR2 FYNNEI. J was trimmed by 3 bases and V by 6 bases; bases with no gene match: 6. The CDR3 is CASRRAGGIYNEQFF. CDR3 bases: TGTGCCAGCAGACGCGCGGGAGGGATCTACAATGAGCAGTTCTTC.

V is TRBV28 and J is TRBJ2-7, with 9 bases that match TRBD2. The V and J ends lost 4 bases and 5 bases, in that order; junction bases with no gene match: 27. Germline-derived CDR1 and CDR2 are MDHEN and SYDVKM. The CDR3 extends over 21 amino acids. The CDR3 nucleotides are TGTGCCAGCAGTTCTACTCACCGTAGATCGCCGTTAGCGGGAGTGACCCACGAGCAGTACTTC. Translation: CASSSTHRRSPLAGVTHEQYF.